One sample yielded the 26 T cell receptor beta chains listed below, sequenced in a study of CD8+CD57+ T cells in acquired aplastic anemia. The template used for profiling TCR beta VDJ and CDR3 was genomic DNA. Each CDR3 protein is one row after TCRdb ran MiXCR on the reads. Of around 250,000 distinct CDR3 sequences listed, around 82% are singletons. Whoever was chosen for sequencing had shown CD8+CD57+ cell expansion by flow cytometry. The sequencing input was sorted CD4+, CD8+, or CD8+CD57+ T cells (not recorded which) from PBMCs. These receptors were taken from a human donor with aplastic anemia.

With regard to this clonotype: Mismatch with germline at one junction end may stem from a read error. The chain employs TRBV7-9 and TRBJ2-3; tentatively, D is TRBD2 (5 bases). The CDR3 has 12 amino acids. CDR1 and CDR2 from the germline V gene are SEHNR and FQNEAQ (reference sequence). The CDR3 coding sequence is TGTGCCAGCAGCGTAGGTAGCGACACGCGGTATTTC. Encoded protein: CASSVGSDTRYF. The whole variable domain, remainder taken from reference TRBV7-9 and TRBJ2-3, is DTGVSQNPRHKITKRGQNVTFRCDPISEHNRLYWYRQTLGQGPEFLTYFQNEAQLEKSRLLSDRFSAERPKGSFSTLEIQRTEQGDSAMYLCASSVGSDTRYFGPGTRLTVL.

Of note for this clonotype: This CDR3 is missing its conserved last phenylalanine or tryptophan, likely due to a read error. No DNA is shown, since the ends of the CDR3 on it are uncertain; the CDR3 is the one TCRdb lists. This chain uses TRBV7-8 with TRBJ2-3. Both ends counted, the CDR3 spans 12 residues. The germline V gene encodes CDR1 SGHVS and CDR2 FQNEAQ. CDR3 sequence reads: CASSLTADTDTL.

The chain joins TRBV7-2 to TRBJ1-6, with a tentative D call TRBD1 (5 bases). V was clipped by 1 base and J by 8 bases, with 6 bases between them. Germline lookup yields CDR1 SGHTA and CDR2 FQGNSA. The CDR3 consists of 13 residues. The CDR3, as DNA: TGTGCCAGCAGCTTAGTGGGGGATTCACCCCTCCACTTT. Translated, it gives CASSLVGDSPLHF. Drawing the rest from reference TRBV7-2 and TRBJ1-6, the complete variable domain is GAGVSQSPSNKVTEKGKDVELRCDPISGHTALYWYRQSLGQGLEFLIYFQGNSAPDKSGLPSDRFSAERTGGSVSTLTIQRTQQEDSAVYLCASSLVGDSPLHFGNGTRLTVT.

The chain combines TRBV5-6 with TRBJ2-7; D is ambiguous. Trimming removed 3 bases at V and 2 bases at J, with 12 bases between. The CDR3 contains 14 residues. Germline V gene data show CDR1 as SGHDT and CDR2 as YYEEEE. CDR3 amino acids: CASSCPELAYEQYF. The DNA of the CDR3 is TGTGCCAGCAGCTGCCCCGAGCTAGCCTACGAGCAGTACTTC.

In its sample, this clonotype was seen a few times. This chain joins TRBV24-1 and TRBJ2-1, with 14 bases that match TRBD2. Germline V gene lookup returns CDR1 KGHDR and CDR2 SFDVKD. CDR3 length: 15 residues. Germline trimming cut 4 bases from V and 13 bases from J; bases unmatched to any gene: 8. This CDR3 reads CATSDMGLAGENQFF. The CDR3, as DNA: TGTGCCACCAGTGACATGGGACTAGCGGGAGAGAATCAGTTCTTC.

This clonotype was picked up one time. A junction boundary mismatches the germline segment, possibly from a read error. The chain couples TRBV9 to TRBJ2-7; D may be TRBD1 (6 bases). Germline CDR1 and CDR2: SGDLS and YYNGEE. The CDR3 is 15 amino acids. The CDR3 nucleotides are TGTGCCAGCAGCCGCCCGGGAACAGGGCGGTACGTGCAGTACTTC. The encoded protein is CASSRPGTGRYVQYF.

The chain employs TRBV5-1 and TRBJ2-3; TRBD2 matches 7 bases. The CDR3 consists of 14 residues. The germline V gene encodes CDR1 SGHRS and CDR2 YFSETQ. V shed 4 bases and J 5 bases; nucleotides not matched to a gene: 7. The CDR3 loop reads CASSPGGAGDTQYF. CDR3 sequence (DNA): TGCGCCAGCAGCCCGGGGGGAGCGGGAGATACGCAGTATTTT.

Concerning this clonotype: Mismatch with germline at one junction end may stem from a read error. The rearrangement uses TRBV7-6 and TRBJ2-3; D possibly corresponds to TRBD2 (6 bases). Per the germline V gene, CDR1 is SGHVS and CDR2 is FNYEAQ. The CDR3 runs to 14 residues. The CDR3 loop reads CASSLARVPATANF. The CDR3 DNA reads TGTGCCAGCAGCCTAGCGAGGGTTCCCGCTACGGCCAACTTT. Filled out from reference TRBV7-6 and TRBJ2-3, the complete variable domain reads GAGVSQSPRYKVTKRGQDVALRCDPISGHVSLYWYRQALGQGPEFLTYFNYEAQQDKSGLPNDRFSAERPEGSISTLTIQRTEQRDSAMYRCASSLARVPATANFGPGTRLTVL.

J is TRBJ1-1 and V is TRBV7-9, with D tentatively TRBD1 (5 bases). Between the trimmed V and J ends, which lost 5 bases and 11 bases, there was a span of 27 bases. This CDR3 contains 16 residues. Germline assignment: CDR1 SEHNR and CDR2 FQNEAQ (reference sequence). The CDR3 loop reads CASSTAQGTSAGEAFF. In DNA form, the CDR3 reads TGTGCCAGCAGCACGGCCCAGGGAACGTCCGCCGGGGAGGCTTTCTTT.

A remark on this clonotype: At one end, the junction sequence differs from germline, possibly due to a read error. The chain has TRBV2 and TRBJ1-1, with D perhaps matching TRBD1 (5 bases). CDR3 length: 15 amino acids. Germline values: CDR1 SNHLY, CDR2 FYNNEI. The CDR3 DNA reads TGTGCCAGCAGCTTAGATCTGACAGATACCACTGATGCTTTCTTT. It encodes CASSLDLTDTTDAFF. Full variable domain (remainder filled in from reference TRBV2 and TRBJ1-1): EPEVTQTPSHQVTQMGQEVILRCVPISNHLYFYWYRQILGQKVEFLVSFYNNEISEKSEIFDDQFSVERPDGSNFTLKIRSTKLEDSAMYFCASSLDLTDTTDAFFGQGTRLTVV.

The chain has TRBV7-8 and TRBJ2-7, with 7 bases fitting TRBD2. CDR1 is SGHVS and CDR2 is FQNEAQ in the germline V gene. CDR3 length: 18 residues. V shed 2 bases and J 4 bases; nucleotides not matched to a gene: 17. In DNA form, the CDR3 reads TGTGCCAGCAGCTTACCGGGAGGCGGCGAAACGCAGTATTACGAGCAGTACGTC. Its translation: CASSLPGGGETQYYEQYV.

This clonotype occurred once. One end of the junction varies from germline; a read error may be responsible. The chain uses TRBV15 and TRBJ2-7; no clear D gene. The CDR3 has 14 amino acids. Germline CDR1 and CDR2: LNHNV and YYDKDF (reference sequence). CDR3 nucleotide sequence: TGTGCCACCAGCCGAGATACCCAGCTCTACGAGCAGTACTTC. Translation: CATSRDTQLYEQYF.

The V gene is TRBV2, the J gene TRBJ2-3; tentatively, D is TRBD1 or TRBD2 (6 bases each). The end of the DNA aligns better with TRBJ2-1, so the J call may be wrong. CDR1 and CDR2 (germline): SNHLY, FYNNEI. The CDR3 contains 13 residues. The CDR3 sequence is CASSDGGTHKQFF. In nucleotides, the CDR3 is TGTGCCAGCAGTGATGGGGGGACACATAAGCAGTTCTTC.

With regard to this clonotype: The junction departs from the called germline gene at one end, perhaps through a read error. This sequence joins TRBV7-8 and TRBJ2-3; unclear D gene. The CDR3 is 14 residues long. Germline CDR1 is SGHVS and CDR2 is FQNEAQ. The CDR3 here is CASSLSWSPDLRAF. The CDR3 coding sequence is TGTGCCAGCAGCTTATCGTGGAGCCCGGACCTACGAGCATTT.

This clonotype appeared a few times. This chain links TRBV4-1 with TRBJ1-2; TRBD1 aligns across 10 bases. Per germline, CDR1 MGHRA and CDR2 YSYEKL. The trim removed 4 bases at V and 12 bases at J, leaving 5 bases unmatched. This CDR3 is 12 amino acids long. The CDR3 loop reads CASSLWTGGDTF. Here the CDR3 DNA reads TGCGCCAGCAGCCTGTGGACAGGGGGGGACACCTTC.

The rearrangement uses TRBV7-9 and TRBJ2-1, with D perhaps given as TRBD1 or TRBD2 (5 bases each). V gave up 5 bases and J gave up 14 bases, with 25 bases separating them. The V gene's germline CDR1 is SEHNR and CDR2 FQNEAQ (reference sequence). The CDR3 runs to 15 residues. The CDR3 region is CASSREGSYGANEFF. CDR3 bases: TGTGCCAGCAGCAGAGAGGGTAGCTACGGGGCCAACGAGTTCTTC.

This clonotype has only one observation. An end of the junction does not agree with germline; a read error may underlie this. The chain combines TRBV9 with TRBJ2-3; D remains unclear. This CDR3 spans 14 amino acids. Germline CDR1 reads SGDLS; CDR2 reads YYNGEE. DNA of the CDR3: TGTGCCAGCAGCGTATACCAGAACTCCGATACGGAGCATTTT. Protein sequence: CASSVYQNSDTEHF.

This clonotype occurred once. The CDR3 carries no conserved terminal phenylalanine or tryptophan, so it likely arises from a read error. V gene TRBV10-1 combines with J gene TRBJ2-7, with D perhaps TRBD1 (7 bases). Germline V gene lookup returns CDR1 WNHNN and CDR2 SYGVQD (reference sequence). The CDR3 runs 14 residues. Here the CDR3 DNA reads TGTGCCAGCAGGGGGGCTGGCGGGGACGAGGAGCAGTACTGC. It specifies CASRGAGGDEEQYC.

The chain is built from TRBV7-8 and TRBJ2-3; D may correspond to TRBD1 or TRBD2 (5 bases each). Per the germline V gene, CDR1 is SGHVS and CDR2 is FQNEAQ. Trimming removed 1 base from V and 9 bases from J, with 17 bases in between. CDR3 length equals 15 residues. The CDR3, as DNA: TGTGCCAGCAGCTTAGGGGGACGGACCGATACGACGCAGTATTTT. Amino acid sequence: CASSLGGRTDTTQYF.

The CDR3 DNA sequence: TGTGCCAGCAGGGGGGGGGAGATGAGCTCCAACGAGCAGCTCCACTTT. Its protein product is CASRGGEMSSNEQLHF. The chain recombines TRBV7-8 with TRBJ1-6, with a weak D call TRBD1 (5 bases). Trimming shortened V by 6 bases and J by 16 bases, and 28 bases separated the two germline ends. Germline V CDR1 and CDR2: SGHVS, FQNEAQ. CDR3 size: 16 residues.

About this clonotype: The CDR3 ends on some other residue instead of the conserved phenylalanine or tryptophan, so this is likely a read error. The limits of the CDR3 on the DNA are not certain, so only TCRdb's listed CDR3 is given. The chain has TRBV7-8 and TRBJ1-2; the table's TRBD1 call for D was not verified on the DNA. The CDR3 comprises 13 residues, both ends counted. Germline V lookup: CDR1 SGHVS, CDR2 FQNEAQ. CDR3 region: CASSLGADAHSNL.

The chain employs TRBV15 and TRBJ2-7, with D possibly TRBD1 on 5 matching bases. The germline V and J ends were trimmed by 5 bases and 5 bases, with 19 bases remaining between them. The CDR3 totals 15 residues. Germline V CDR1 and CDR2: LNHNV, YYDKDF (reference sequence). In DNA form, the CDR3 reads TGTGCCACCAGCCATCCAGGGTTAGGTCTTAACGAGCAGTACTTC. This codes for CATSHPGLGLNEQYF.

As concerns this clonotype: Its ends do not fully match the called genes, so a read error is possible. The CDR3 sequence: CASSLPDSCYDSPF. The CDR3 nucleotides are TGTGCCAGCAGCTTGCCGGACAGCTGCTATGATTCACCCTTC. This sequence joins TRBV7-4 and TRBJ2-7; a weak D match, TRBD1 (6 bases). CDR1 SGHVT and CDR2 SQSDAQ come from the germline V gene. CDR3 length: 14 amino acids.

For this clonotype: A junction end diverges from the germline sequence, so it may reflect a read error. The V gene is TRBV7-6, the J gene TRBJ2-3; D is uncertain. The CDR3 consists of 14 residues. Germline CDR1 and CDR2: SGHVS and FNYEAQ. CDR3 nucleotide sequence: TGTGCCAGCAGCTTGGCTTCCGGTAATTCACCCCTGCACTTT. It specifies CASSLASGNSPLHF.

The V gene is TRBV7-3, the J gene TRBJ2-6; 8 positions agree with TRBD1. The CDR3 runs to 19 residues. Germline loops: CDR1 SGHTA, CDR2 FQGTGA. The V and J ends lost 4 bases and 7 bases, in that order; junction bases with no gene match: 18. The CDR3: CASSSEQGGTGYRANVLTF. In DNA form, the CDR3 reads TGTGCCAGCAGCTCGGAACAGGGCGGGACAGGTTATAGAGCCAACGTCCTGACTTTC.

A few counts support this clonotype. This chain joins TRBV7-6 and TRBJ2-7, with a possible D match to TRBD2 (7 bases). This CDR3 has 13 residues. V was trimmed by 4 bases and J by 5 bases, leaving 12 bases between them. The germline gives CDR1 SGHVS, CDR2 FNYEAQ. The CDR3, as DNA: TGTGCCAGCAGCTCGGGGGGCTTTCACGAGCAGTACTTC. Its protein is CASSSGGFHEQYF.